What follows is one T cell receptor beta chain and its context. As yet, its antigen is unknown. Combining a sample-barcoded 5' primer with a J-beta primer mix, a second PCR ran for roughly 7 to 12 cycles. TCRdb called the 5' RACE reads again in MiXCR, with one record for every CDR3 protein. The sample consists of approximately 1,700,000 distinct CDR3 sequences, 35% to 50% of them appearing once. This entry belongs to a study of blood T cells in healthy people across ages. The germline V gene has CDR1 LGHNA and CDR2 YSLEER. CDR3 length: 15 amino acids. V was cut by 3 bases and J by 3 bases, with 14 bases left in between. General observations from the study: TCR beta diversity per million T cells fell roughly linearly with age. Researchers report that TCR beta diversity correlated strongly with naive T cell percentage.

Each donor supplied around 9.6 milliliters of peripheral blood. The source is a human donor in good health. Sequencing input: blood. V and J are TRBV4-3 and TRBJ1-2; D not certain. The CDR3 is CASSHGRTGDYGYTF. The CDR3 DNA reads TGCGCCAGCAGCCATGGACGGACTGGGGACTATGGCTACACCTTC.